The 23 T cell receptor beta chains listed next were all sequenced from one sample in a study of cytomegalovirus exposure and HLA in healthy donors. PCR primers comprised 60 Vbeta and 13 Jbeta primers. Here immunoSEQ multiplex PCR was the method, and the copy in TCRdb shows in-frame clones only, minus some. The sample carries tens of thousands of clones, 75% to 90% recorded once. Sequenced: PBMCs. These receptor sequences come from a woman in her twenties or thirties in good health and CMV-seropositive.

Here the CDR3 DNA reads TGTGCCAGCGGCGACAGGGGGAAGTCCTACGAGCAGTACTTC. It translates to CASGDRGKSYEQYF. The rearrangement joins TRBV25-1 to TRBJ2-7; 9 bases fit TRBD1. Per the germline V gene, CDR1 is MGHDK and CDR2 is SYGVNS. This CDR3 is 14 amino acids long. The ends lost 8 bases at V and 1 base at J; junction bases unmatched: 6.

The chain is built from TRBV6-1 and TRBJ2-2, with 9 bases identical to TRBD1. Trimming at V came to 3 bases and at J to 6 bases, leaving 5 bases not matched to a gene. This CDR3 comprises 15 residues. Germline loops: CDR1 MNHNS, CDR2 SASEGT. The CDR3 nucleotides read TGTGCCAGCAGTGAGGGGACAGGGCTGCCCGGGGAGCTGTTTTTT. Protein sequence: CASSEGTGLPGELFF.

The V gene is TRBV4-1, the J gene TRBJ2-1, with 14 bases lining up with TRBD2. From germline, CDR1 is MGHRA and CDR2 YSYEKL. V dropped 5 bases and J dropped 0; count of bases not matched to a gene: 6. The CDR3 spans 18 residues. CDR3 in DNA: TGCGCCAGCAGCTCGGGACTAGCGGGAGTTAACTCCTACAATGAGCAGTTCTTC. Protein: CASSSGLAGVNSYNEQFF.

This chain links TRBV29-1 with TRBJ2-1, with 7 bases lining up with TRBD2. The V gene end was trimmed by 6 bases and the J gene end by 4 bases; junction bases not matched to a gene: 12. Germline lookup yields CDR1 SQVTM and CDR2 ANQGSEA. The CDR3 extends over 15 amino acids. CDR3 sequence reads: CSVLGGGSVYNEQFF. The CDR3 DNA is TGCAGCGTACTGGGCGGCGGGAGTGTATACAATGAGCAGTTCTTC.

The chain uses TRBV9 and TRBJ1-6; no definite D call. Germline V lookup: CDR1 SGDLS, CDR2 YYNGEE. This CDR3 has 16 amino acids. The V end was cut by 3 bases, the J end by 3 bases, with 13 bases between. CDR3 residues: CASSEFSGSYNSPLHF. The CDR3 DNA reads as TGTGCCAGCAGCGAGTTCTCAGGAAGCTATAATTCACCCCTCCACTTT.

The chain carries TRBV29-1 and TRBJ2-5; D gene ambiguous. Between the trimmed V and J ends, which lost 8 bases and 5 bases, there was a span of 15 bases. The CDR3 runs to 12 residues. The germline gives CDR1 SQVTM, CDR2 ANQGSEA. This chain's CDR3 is CSPRSPGETQYF. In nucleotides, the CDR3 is TGCAGCCCGAGATCCCCCGGGGAGACCCAGTACTTC.

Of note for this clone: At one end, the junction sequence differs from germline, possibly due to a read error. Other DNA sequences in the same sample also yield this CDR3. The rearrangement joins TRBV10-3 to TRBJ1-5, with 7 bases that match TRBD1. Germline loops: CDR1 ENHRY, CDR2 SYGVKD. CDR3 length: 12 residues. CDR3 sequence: CAISERGQPQHF. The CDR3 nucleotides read TGTGCCATCAGTGAACGGGGACAGCCTCAGCATTTT.

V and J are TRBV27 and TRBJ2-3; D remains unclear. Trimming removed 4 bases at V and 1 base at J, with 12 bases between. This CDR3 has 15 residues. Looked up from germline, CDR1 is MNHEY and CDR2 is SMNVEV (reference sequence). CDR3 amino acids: CASSSSPVGTDTQYF. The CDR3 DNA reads TGTGCCAGCAGTTCCTCCCCCGTCGGCACAGATACGCAGTATTTT.

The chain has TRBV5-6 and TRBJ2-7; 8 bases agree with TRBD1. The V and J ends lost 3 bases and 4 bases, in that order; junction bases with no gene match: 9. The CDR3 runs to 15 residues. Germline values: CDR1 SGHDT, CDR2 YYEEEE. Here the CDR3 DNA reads TGTGCCAGCAGCTGGTTGGGGACAGGCCTTTACGAGCAGTACTTC. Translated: CASSWLGTGLYEQYF. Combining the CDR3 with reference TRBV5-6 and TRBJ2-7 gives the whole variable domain DAGVTQSPTHLIKTRGQQVTLRCSPKSGHDTVSWYQQALGQGPQFIFQYYEEEERQRGNFPDRFSGHQFPNYSSELNVNALLLGDSALYLCASSWLGTGLYEQYFGPGTRLTVT.

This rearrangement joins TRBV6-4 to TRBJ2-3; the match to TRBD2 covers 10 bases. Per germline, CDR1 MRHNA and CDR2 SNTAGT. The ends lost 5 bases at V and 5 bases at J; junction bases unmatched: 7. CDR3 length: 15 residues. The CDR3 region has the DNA TGTGCCAGCAGTCCTGCTAGCGGGAGAGTAGATACGCAGTATTTT. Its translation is CASSPASGRVDTQYF.

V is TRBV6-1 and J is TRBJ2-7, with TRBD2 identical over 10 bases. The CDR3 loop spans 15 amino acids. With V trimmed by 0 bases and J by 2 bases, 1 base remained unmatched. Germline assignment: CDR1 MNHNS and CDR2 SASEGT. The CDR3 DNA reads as TGTGCCAGCAGTGAAGCGCTAGCGGGGGCCTACGAGCAGTACTTC. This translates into CASSEALAGAYEQYF.

CDR3 nucleotides: TGTGCCAGCAGCCAAGATTTAAGGCGGGGAACTGAAGCTTTCTTT. Translated: CASSQDLRRGTEAFF. This chain uses TRBV14 with TRBJ1-1; no reliable D call. Trimming stripped 0 bases from V and 5 bases from J, with 13 bases between. CDR3 length: 15 residues. Germline V gene data show CDR1 as SGHDN and CDR2 as FVKESK. Variable domain in full (rest from reference TRBV14 and TRBJ1-1): EAGVTQFPSHSVIEKGQTVTLRCDPISGHDNLYWYRRVMGKEIKFLLHFVKESKQDESGMPNNRFLAERTGGTYSTLKVQPAELEDSGVYFCASSQDLRRGTEAFFGQGTRLTVV.

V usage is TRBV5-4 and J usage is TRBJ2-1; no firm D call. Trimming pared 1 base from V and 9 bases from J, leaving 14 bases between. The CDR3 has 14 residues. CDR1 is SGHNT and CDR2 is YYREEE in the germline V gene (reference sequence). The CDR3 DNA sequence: TGTGCCAGCAGCTTGTACCTAGGTGCGGCTGAGCAGTTCTTC. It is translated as CASSLYLGAAEQFF.

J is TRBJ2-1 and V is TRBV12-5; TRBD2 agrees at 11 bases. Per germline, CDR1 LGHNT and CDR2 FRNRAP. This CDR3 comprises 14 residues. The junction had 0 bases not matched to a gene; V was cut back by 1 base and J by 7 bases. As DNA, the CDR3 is TGTGCTAGTGGTTTGGGACTAGCGGGAAATGAGCAGTTCTTC. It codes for CASGLGLAGNEQFF.

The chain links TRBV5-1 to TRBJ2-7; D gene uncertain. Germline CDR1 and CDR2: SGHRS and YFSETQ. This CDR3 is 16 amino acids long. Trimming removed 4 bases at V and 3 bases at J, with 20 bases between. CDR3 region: CASSAPLGTLDYEQYF. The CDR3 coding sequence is TGCGCCAGCAGCGCTCCCCTCGGTACCCTCGACTACGAGCAGTACTTC.

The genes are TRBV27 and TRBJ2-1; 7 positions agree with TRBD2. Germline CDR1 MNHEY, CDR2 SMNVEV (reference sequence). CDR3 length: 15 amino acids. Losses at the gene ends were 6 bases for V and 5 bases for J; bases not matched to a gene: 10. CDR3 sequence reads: CASSEPGTINNEQFF. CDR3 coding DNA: TGTGCCAGCAGCGAGCCCGGGACTATCAACAATGAGCAGTTCTTC.

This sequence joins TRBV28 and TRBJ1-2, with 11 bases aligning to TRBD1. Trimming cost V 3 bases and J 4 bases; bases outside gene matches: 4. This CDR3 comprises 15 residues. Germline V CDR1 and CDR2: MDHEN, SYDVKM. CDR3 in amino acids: CASSLPGTGGYGYTF. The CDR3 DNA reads TGTGCCAGCAGTTTGCCCGGGACAGGGGGCTATGGCTACACCTTC.

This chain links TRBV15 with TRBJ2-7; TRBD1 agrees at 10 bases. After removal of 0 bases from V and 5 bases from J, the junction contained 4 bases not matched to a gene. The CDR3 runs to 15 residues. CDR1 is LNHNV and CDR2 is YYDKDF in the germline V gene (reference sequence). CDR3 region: CATSRDFGQGDEQYF. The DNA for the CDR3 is TGTGCCACCAGCAGAGATTTCGGACAGGGGGACGAGCAGTACTTC.

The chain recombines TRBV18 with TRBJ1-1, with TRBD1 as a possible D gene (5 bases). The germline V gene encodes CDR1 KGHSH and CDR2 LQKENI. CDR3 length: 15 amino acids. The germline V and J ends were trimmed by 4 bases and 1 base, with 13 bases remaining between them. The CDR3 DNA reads TGTGCCAGCTCACGCTTCGGGGGGGAGAACACTGAAGCTTTCTTT. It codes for CASSRFGGENTEAFF.

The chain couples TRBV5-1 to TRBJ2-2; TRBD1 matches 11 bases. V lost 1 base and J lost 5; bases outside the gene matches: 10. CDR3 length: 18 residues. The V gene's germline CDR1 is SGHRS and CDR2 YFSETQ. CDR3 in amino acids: CASSLYPSDRGLTGELFF. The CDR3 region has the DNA TGCGCCAGCAGCTTGTACCCCTCGGACAGGGGGCTTACCGGGGAGCTGTTTTTT.

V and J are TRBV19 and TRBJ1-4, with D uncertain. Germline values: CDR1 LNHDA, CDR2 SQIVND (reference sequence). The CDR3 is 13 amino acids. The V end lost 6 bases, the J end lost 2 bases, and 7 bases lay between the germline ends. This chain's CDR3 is CASRGGTNEKLFF. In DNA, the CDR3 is TGTGCCAGTAGAGGAGGGACTAATGAAAAACTGTTTTTT.

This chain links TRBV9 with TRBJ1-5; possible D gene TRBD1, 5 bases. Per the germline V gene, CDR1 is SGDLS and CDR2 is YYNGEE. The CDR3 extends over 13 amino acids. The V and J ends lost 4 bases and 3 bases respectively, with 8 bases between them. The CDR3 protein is CASSPGPNQPQHF. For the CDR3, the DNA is TGTGCCAGCAGCCCAGGGCCCAATCAGCCCCAGCATTTT.

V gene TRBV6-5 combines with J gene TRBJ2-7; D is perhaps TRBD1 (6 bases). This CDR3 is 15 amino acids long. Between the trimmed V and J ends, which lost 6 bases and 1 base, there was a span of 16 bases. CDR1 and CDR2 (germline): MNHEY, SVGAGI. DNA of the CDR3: TGTGCCAGCAGGCCAGGGGCCGCAAGTTCCTACGAGCAGTACTTC. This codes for CASRPGAASSYEQYF.